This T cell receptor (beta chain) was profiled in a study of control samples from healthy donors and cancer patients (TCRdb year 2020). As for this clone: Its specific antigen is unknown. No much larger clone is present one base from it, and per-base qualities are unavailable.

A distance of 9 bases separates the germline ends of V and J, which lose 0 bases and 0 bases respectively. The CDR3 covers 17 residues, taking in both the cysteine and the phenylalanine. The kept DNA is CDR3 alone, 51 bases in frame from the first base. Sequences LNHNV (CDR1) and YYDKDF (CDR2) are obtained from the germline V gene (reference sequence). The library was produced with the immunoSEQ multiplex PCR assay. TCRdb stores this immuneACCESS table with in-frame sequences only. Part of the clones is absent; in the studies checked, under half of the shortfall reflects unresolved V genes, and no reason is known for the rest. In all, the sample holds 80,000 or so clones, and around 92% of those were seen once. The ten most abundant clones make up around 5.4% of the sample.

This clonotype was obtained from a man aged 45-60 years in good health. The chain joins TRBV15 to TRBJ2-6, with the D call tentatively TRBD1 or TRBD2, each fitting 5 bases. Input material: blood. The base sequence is TGTGCCACCAGCAGAGATTGGGGACGCTCTGGGGCCAACGTCCTGACTTTC. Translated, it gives CATSRDWGRSGANVLTF. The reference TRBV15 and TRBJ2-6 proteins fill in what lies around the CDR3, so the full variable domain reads DAMVIQNPRYQVTQFGKPVTLSCSQTLNHNVMYWYQQKSSQAPKLLFHYYDKDFNNEADTPDNFQSRRPNTSFCFLDIRSPGLGDTAMYLCATSRDWGRSGANVLTFGAGSRLTVL.